These T cell receptor beta chains were read from a single sample in a study of blood T cell repertoires in COVID-19. TCRdb's table, derived via immunoSEQ multiplex PCR, lists solely in-frame clones and lacks some. The table lists under 150,000 clones, about 87% of them singletons. The sample consisted of PBMCs or T cells enriched from blood (not recorded which). The receptors were gathered from a man between 45 and 60 years old in a cohort exposed to, infected with or recovered from COVID-19 (not recorded which). CDR3s include the opening cysteine and the closing phenylalanine or tryptophan. D genes are given only for firm matches. Clone size is shown for a subset of rows, as once, few, many or a class of expanded clone.

-,-,TRBV4-1,TRBJ1-1,TGCGCCAGCAGCCAAGTACGAGGATTCGGTAACACTGAAGCTTTCTTT,CASSQVRGFGNTEAFF
TRBD2,-,TRBV30,TRBJ2-1,TGTGCCTGGAGACCAGGACTAGCGGACCTGGGCCCTCCCCACAATGAGCAGTTCTTC,CAWRPGLADLGPPHNEQFF
TRBD1,few,TRBV2,TRBJ1-1,TGTGCCAGCAGGATACAGGGGGCGACTGAAGCTTTCTTT,CASRIQGATEAFF
-,-,TRBV12-3/TRBV12-4,TRBJ1-1,TGTGCCAGCAGCCACAGGGCGGACACTGAAGCTTTCTTT,CASSHRADTEAFF
TRBD2,-,TRBV5-4,TRBJ2-7,TGTGCCAGCAGCCCCGGACTAGCGGGGTACGAGCAGTACTTC,CASSPGLAGYEQYF
-,-,TRBV6-2/TRBV6-3,TRBJ1-1,TGTGCCAGCAGTTACAGGCTTGGCAGGGACATGAACACTGAAGCTTTCTTT,CASSYRLGRDMNTEAFF
TRBD2,-,TRBV11-2,TRBJ2-7,TGTGCCAGCATCGGGACTAGCGGGAGATGGCACGAGCAGTACTTC,CASIGTSGRWHEQYF
TRBD2,few,TRBV5-1,TRBJ2-2,TGCGCCAGCAGCTTGGTTACTAGCGCGAATACCGGGGAGCTGTTTTTT,CASSLVTSANTGELFF
-,-,TRBV6-5,TRBJ2-1,TGTGCCAGCAGTTACACCGCATTGAGCTCCTACAATGAGCAGTTCTTC,CASSYTALSSYNEQFF
-,-,TRBV7-8,TRBJ2-5,TGTGCCAGTCTCGGGCTTCGGAGGGGAGAGACCCAGTACTTC,CASLGLRRGETQYF
TRBD2,-,TRBV7-3,TRBJ2-4,TGTGCCAGCAGCTTGGTGGGAGGGAACATTCAGTACTTC,CASSLVGGNIQYF
TRBD1,-,TRBV7-9,TRBJ2-3,TGTGCCAGCAGCTTAGAGGCAGGGGGACCCACAGATACGCAGTATTTT,CASSLEAGGPTDTQYF
-,once,TRBV11-2,TRBJ2-2,TGTGCCAGCAGCGTACTAGTAGAGAACACCGGGGAGCTGTTTTTT,CASSVLVENTGELFF
TRBD2,-,TRBV29-1,TRBJ2-1,TGCAGCGTTGTCACTAGCGGGTACAATGAGCAGTTCTTC,CSVVTSGYNEQFF
TRBD2,few,TRBV28,TRBJ2-7,TGTGCCAGCAGCCCAGGACTAGCGCTCTCCTACGAGCAGTACTTC,CASSPGLALSYEQYF
-,-,TRBV29-1,TRBJ1-1,TGCAGCGTTCCCTCGGGGGGGCGGGGGACTGAAGCTTTCTTT,CSVPSGGRGTEAFF
-,-,TRBV3-1/TRBV3-2,TRBJ1-2,TGTGCCAGCAGCCAAGATTGGCAACCCTATGGCTACACCTTC,CASSQDWQPYGYTF
-,-,TRBV15,TRBJ1-2,TGTGCCACCAGCAGTTGGACCTACGAAAAGGGGGACTATGGCTACACCTTC,CATSSWTYEKGDYGYTF
TRBD2,-,TRBV5-6,TRBJ2-3,TGTGCCAGCAGCTTACGACTAGCGGGAGTAACAGATACGCAGTATTTT,CASSLRLAGVTDTQYF
TRBD1,-,TRBV6-5,TRBJ1-3,TGTGCCAGCAGTTACGGGACAGGGAGCGGAAACACCATATATTTT,CASSYGTGSGNTIYF
TRBD1,once,TRBV19,TRBJ2-5,TGTGCCAGCTCCGGGACAGGGGGTGTGGAGACCCAGTACTTC,CASSGTGGVETQYF
-,-,TRBV3-1/TRBV3-2,TRBJ2-5,TGTGCCAGCAGCCAATACCAGGGGGAGACCCAGTACTTC,CASSQYQGETQYF
-,-,TRBV10-3,TRBJ2-5,TGTGCCATCAGTGACAGGGGGGAGGAAGAGACCCAGTACTTC,CAISDRGEEETQYF
TRBD1,-,TRBV4-2,TRBJ1-2,TGTGCCAGCAGCCAAGATCAGGGGGCGCGGGACTATGGCTACACCTTC,CASSQDQGARDYGYTF
-,-,TRBV7-9,TRBJ1-4,TGTGCCAGCAGCCCGACCAGGGGTGTGGAAAAACTGTTTTTT,CASSPTRGVEKLFF
-,-,TRBV15,TRBJ2-1,TGTGCCACCAGCAGAGACAACTACAATGAGCAGTTCTTC,CATSRDNYNEQFF
TRBD1,-,TRBV29-1,TRBJ1-1,TGCAGCGTTGACGGACAGGGTTGGACTGAAGCTTTCTTT,CSVDGQGWTEAFF
-,-,TRBV12-3/TRBV12-4,TRBJ1-3,TGTGCCAGCAGTTTATCCCAGTCCAACACCATATATTTT,CASSLSQSNTIYF
TRBD1,-,TRBV11-2,TRBJ1-1,TGTGCCAGCAGCTTGCGGACAGGAGCCATGAACAGGGCTTTCTTT,CASSLRTGAMNRAFF
TRBD1,-,TRBV7-9,TRBJ1-2,TGTGCCAGCAGCCATGGGGACAGGGGGGACTATGGCTACACCTTC,CASSHGDRGDYGYTF
TRBD1,-,TRBV29-1,TRBJ1-2,TGCAGCGTTTTCCAGGGGGCGACGGCTAACTATGGCTACACCTTC,CSVFQGATANYGYTF
-,-,TRBV7-3,TRBJ2-1,TGTGCCAGCAGCTTCACCGGGCAGGGAAAAGGTCGGCAGTTCTTC,CASSFTGQGKGRQFF
-,-,TRBV5-1,TRBJ2-1,TGCGCCAGCAGCCGGAATAGCGTTAATACCTACAATGAGCAGTTCTTC,CASSRNSVNTYNEQFF
TRBD1,-,TRBV15,TRBJ1-2,TGTGCCACGGACCCGGGACAGGGGGCGCGGAGCTATGGCTACACCTTC,CATDPGQGARSYGYTF
TRBD1,-,TRBV9,TRBJ1-2,TGTGCCAGCAGCGCACGGACAGGAGGGAACTATGGCTACACCTTC,CASSARTGGNYGYTF
TRBD2,-,TRBV7-9,TRBJ2-1,TGTGCCAGCAGCCCCAAAGGAGGCGGGAGCTCCTACAATGAGCAGTTCTTC,CASSPKGGGSSYNEQFF
-,-,TRBV5-1,TRBJ1-3,TGCGCCAGCAGCTTGGACGGGGGAGTCCGAAACACCATATATTTT,CASSLDGGVRNTIYF
TRBD2,once,TRBV7-8,TRBJ2-2,TGTGCCTATGCCCTTGCCCCAGCGGGGGGGTACACCGGGGAGCTGTTTTTT,CAYALAPAGGYTGELFF